This TCR beta chain was recovered during a study of tumor-infiltrating lymphocytes in localized non-small cell lung cancer. A word on this clone: Antigen: not known.

Study-level results: TCRbeta sequencing showed higher T cell infiltration in tumors than uninvolved lung. Only some patients had TCR sequencing, depending on available tissue. Each assay used a separate piece of the same tissue.

The V segment lost 1 base and the J segment 4 bases; nucleotides outside the gene matches: 2. The CDR3 sequence is 15 residues long. Germline values: CDR1 GTSNPN, CDR2 SVGIG (reference sequence). Some clones are missing from TCRdb's copy, which holds only in-frame ones; the method was immunoSEQ multiplex PCR. This repertoire shows over 10,000 clones, roughly 80% found once; its top ten account for roughly an eighth. Sequencing input: uninvolved lung tissue not adjacent to the tumor. The origin of this receptor is a human donor with non-small cell lung cancer. The chain carries TRBV30 and TRBJ2-1; 12 bases agree with TRBD2. The CDR3, as DNA: TGTGCCTGGAGTGGGGGGACTAGCGGGTACAATGAGCAGTTCTTC. Amino acid sequence: CAWSGGTSGYNEQFF.